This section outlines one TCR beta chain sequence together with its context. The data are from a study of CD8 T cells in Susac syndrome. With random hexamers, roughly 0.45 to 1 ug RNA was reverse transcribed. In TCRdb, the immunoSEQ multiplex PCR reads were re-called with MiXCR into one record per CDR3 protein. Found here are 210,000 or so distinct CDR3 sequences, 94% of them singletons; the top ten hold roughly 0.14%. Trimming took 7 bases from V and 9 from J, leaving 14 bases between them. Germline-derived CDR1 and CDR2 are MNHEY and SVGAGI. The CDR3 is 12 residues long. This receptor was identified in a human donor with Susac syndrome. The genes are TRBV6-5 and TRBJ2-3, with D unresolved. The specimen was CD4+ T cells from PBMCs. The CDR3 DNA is TGTGCCAGCAACTCCCCAGGTGGGACGCAGTATTTT. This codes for CASNSPGGTQYF.